The 7 T cell receptor beta chains presented below share a single source sample, sequenced in a study of blood T cell repertoires in COVID-19. Repertoires were generated with immunoSEQ multiplex PCR, while TCRdb's copy carries only in-frame clones and drops some. The data show a few hundred thousand clones, 75% to 85% seen once. Material: peripheral blood. These receptors originate from a young woman with COVID-19, enrolled during active disease.

The J gene is TRBJ1-6, the V gene TRBV27; no clear D gene. The CDR3 has 12 amino acids. The V end lost 3 bases, the J end lost 7 bases, and 4 bases lay between the germline ends. CDR1 and CDR2 (germline): MNHEY, SMNVEV (reference sequence). CDR3 nucleotides: TGTGCCAGCAGTTTGGGCAATTCACCCCTCCACTTT. Its translation: CASSLGNSPLHF.

This rearrangement joins TRBV18 to TRBJ2-1; weak D call: TRBD2 (6 bases). Germline CDR1 is KGHSH and CDR2 is LQKENI. The germline V and J ends were trimmed by 3 bases and 9 bases, with 15 bases remaining between them. This CDR3 region has 14 residues. CDR3 protein: CASSPWRDPGEQFF. DNA for the CDR3: TGTGCCAGCTCACCCTGGCGGGATCCGGGTGAGCAGTTCTTC.

The rearrangement uses TRBV18 and TRBJ1-2, with 9 bases identical to TRBD1. Germline values: CDR1 KGHSH, CDR2 LQKENI. The V segment lost 5 bases and the J segment 0 bases; nucleotides outside the gene matches: 7. The CDR3 loop spans 16 amino acids. The CDR3 DNA sequence: TGTGCCAGCTCATTGGACAGGGGCCCTTCTAACTATGGCTACACCTTC. Protein sequence: CASSLDRGPSNYGYTF.

The V gene is TRBV3-1 (or the pseudogene TRBV3-2), the J gene TRBJ2-7, with unresolved D. Germline CDR1 LGHDT, CDR2 YNNKEL (reference sequence). The V end lost 0 bases, the J end lost 0 bases, and 9 bases lay between the germline ends. The CDR3 spans 15 residues. CDR3 DNA: TGTGCCAGCAGCCAAGACGGCCGGAGCTCCTACGAGCAGTACTTC. Translated: CASSQDGRSSYEQYF.

The chain employs TRBV11-3 and TRBJ1-1; D unclear. CDR1 is SGHNT and CDR2 is YENEEA in the germline V gene. V lost 5 bases to trimming and J lost 4 bases, with 11 bases between them. There are 13 residues in the CDR3. The CDR3 region is CASSRRGTTEAFF. As DNA, the CDR3 is TGTGCCAGCAGCCGTCGGGGTACCACTGAAGCTTTCTTT.

The chain is built from TRBV27 and TRBJ2-3; 14 bases are shared with TRBD2. V shed 5 bases and J 3 bases; nucleotides not matched to a gene: 7. CDR3 length: 17 residues. Germline assignment: CDR1 MNHEY and CDR2 SMNVEV (reference sequence). The CDR3 is CASSPGTSGSSTDTQYF. CDR3 DNA sequence: TGTGCCAGCAGTCCCGGGACTAGCGGGAGCTCGACAGATACGCAGTATTTT.

This sequence joins TRBV2 and TRBJ2-2; D is possibly TRBD1 (6 bases). This CDR3 has 15 amino acids. From germline, CDR1 is SNHLY and CDR2 FYNNEI. The V and J ends lost 8 bases and 7 bases respectively, with 20 bases between them. This CDR3 is CASRPGANRGGELFF. In nucleotides, the CDR3 is TGTGCCAGCCGACCAGGGGCGAATCGGGGCGGGGAGCTGTTTTTT.